This record covers a single T cell receptor beta chain. Its antigen specificity is not known. No qualities accompany the bases; no much larger clone lies one base away. The trial excluded patients who had a history of autoimmune disease or who were on systemic immunosuppression. Peripheral blood for TCR sequencing was collected from all dose cohorts at baseline, on cycle 4 day 1, and on cycle 7 day 1. The samples were drawn from a first-in-human, open-label, multicenter phase I dose-escalation trial of ivuxolimab. Adults with locally advanced or metastatic melanoma, renal cell, hepatocellular, or head and neck squamous cell carcinoma were enrolled in the trial. Before TCR sequencing, CD4+ T cells and CD8+ T cells were sorted from peripheral blood as separate populations. For sequencing of the TCRbeta CDR3 region, genomic DNA was extracted from the sorted cells. TCRbeta CDR3 regions were sequenced using the immunoSEQ Assay. TCRdb's version of the immuneACCESS table is confined to in-frame rearrangements and falls short of the full clone set. An unresolved V gene accounts for under half of the shortfall where checked; the remainder is of unknown origin. In this sample the table shows about 18,000 clones, around 82% of which occur a single time. Jointly, the top ten make up 35% to 55% of the sample.

The entry originates in a study of OX40 agonist ivuxolimab in advanced cancers. In the study overall: Ivuxolimab, which targeted the costimulatory receptor OX40 (CD134), was an agonistic, fully human IgG2 monoclonal antibody. In the dose-escalation cohort, 70% to 90% of patients were male, and the mean age was approximately 60 years with a range of 23 to 79. The paper covers the monotherapy dose-escalation part of the phase I ivuxolimab trial, which included N ≈ 54 patients. Intravenous ivuxolimab was administered to patients every 2 weeks at six dose levels: 0.01, 0.1, 0.3, 1.5, 3 and 10 mg/kg. Peripheral TCRbeta sequencing was intended to test whether TCR sequence diversity was altered and clonal T-cell expansion was caused by ivuxolimab. Three dose-escalation patients achieved partial responses, one with hepatocellular carcinoma and two with cutaneous melanoma. Of the approximately 54 dose-escalation patients, hepatocellular carcinoma was present in about 20, melanoma in approximately 15, renal cell carcinoma in 9 and head and neck cancer in 9. Patients were allowed to have had prior anti-PD-1, anti-PD-L1 or anti-CTLA-4 therapy, and approximately 37% of the dose-escalation patients had been treated with checkpoint inhibitors. On the study overall, not on this receptor specifically: The antigen specificity of the peripheral T cells that underwent clonal expansion was not determined. Low levels of normalized T-cell clonal expansion were also seen in some nonresponding patients. At doses of 0.1 to 3.0 mg/kg, clonal expansion of both CD4+ and CD8+ blood T cells was observed from baseline to week 6. In partial responders in the 0.1-3.0 mg/kg groups, normalized peripheral clonal expansion was found to be among the lowest, especially among CD8+ T cells. On average, CD8+ T cells showed more expanded clones than CD4+ T cells after ivuxolimab.

Trimmed from V: 5 bases; trimmed from J: 5 bases; junction bases lacking a gene match: 10. The germline V gene (reference sequence) sets CDR1 to LNHDA and CDR2 to SQIVND. Spanning cysteine to phenylalanine, the CDR3 consists of 15 amino acids. Solely the CDR3 DNA is kept, with 45 bases framed from the first base. The clonotype was recovered from an adult with an advanced solid tumor such as melanoma, head and neck, liver or kidney cancer. Here the chain combines TRBV19 and TRBJ1-1, with 8 central nucleotides matching TRBD1. Sample: CD4+ or CD8+ T cells sorted from blood, taken in a trial of the OX40 agonist ivuxolimab. The CDR3 sequence is CASSVGTGFLTEAFF. The DNA reads as follows: TGTGCCAGTAGTGTCGGGACAGGTTTCTTAACTGAAGCTTTCTTT. Where the CDR3 stops, the reference TRBV19 and TRBJ1-1 genes take over; the full variable domain is DGGITQSPKYLFRKEGQNVTLSCEQNLNHDAMYWYRQDPGQGLRLIYYSQIVNDFQKGDIAEGYSVSREKKESFPLTVTSAQKNPTAFYLCASSVGTGFLTEAFFGQGTRLTVV.